This T cell receptor (beta chain) was observed in a study of response to subunit inactivated influenza vaccine. Findings and caveats of the study: There was a suggestion from the authors that each seasonal influenza vaccination recruits few new T cells.

This clonotype occurred a few times. Its cognate antigen is unknown. TCRdb ran MiXCR on the RT-PCR reads and lists one entry per CDR3 protein. The sample records 800,000 to 1,000,000 distinct CDR3 sequences, around 20% being singletons. CDR3 length: 16 amino acids. V gave up 0 bases and J gave up 5 bases, with 14 bases separating them. Germline V gene data show CDR1 as LGHNA and CDR2 as YSLEER. This specimen was PBMCs from blood, taken roughly 5 days after vaccination. The TCR sequence derives from a man in his forties or fifties who received an inactivated influenza vaccine. J is TRBJ2-4 and V is TRBV4-3, with D perhaps TRBD1 or TRBD2 (5 bases each). The CDR3 region is CASSQERLQGENIQYF. In DNA form, the CDR3 reads TGCGCCAGCAGCCAAGAACGGCTGCAGGGAGAAAACATTCAGTACTTC.